This TCR beta chain is drawn from a study of T-cell memory formation after mild COVID-19. Study context: For the most part, TCR clusters were specific to one donor. Overall study findings and caveats: Clones contracting day 15 to 85 were balanced CD4/CD8; later expanders leaned CD4+. Prior to infection, memory already included some responding clones, suggesting cross-reactive memory joined.

TCR alpha and TCR beta cDNA libraries with sample barcodes and UMIs came from 5'RACE using constant-segment primers. TCRdb processed the 5' RACE reads anew with MiXCR; each CDR3 protein has one entry. Among about half a million distinct CDR3 sequences listed, about 20% were seen once. The CDR3 is made up of 16 amino acids. The germline V gene has CDR1 KGHDR and CDR2 SFDVKD. J lost 2 bases, V lost 4 bases, and 6 bases had no gene match. Concerning this clonotype itself: Its antigen is still unknown.

This receptor was identified in an adult woman who had mild COVID-19 (a few samples of this study predate the infection). Cell type and time point are not known. Sequenced: PBMCs or a T cell subset sorted from them (not recorded which). The chain uses TRBV24-1 and TRBJ2-3, with 9 positions matching TRBD2. CDR3 in amino acids: CATSDSRLADTDTQYF. The CDR3 region has the DNA TGTGCCACCAGTGACTCCCGACTAGCGGACACAGATACGCAGTATTTT.